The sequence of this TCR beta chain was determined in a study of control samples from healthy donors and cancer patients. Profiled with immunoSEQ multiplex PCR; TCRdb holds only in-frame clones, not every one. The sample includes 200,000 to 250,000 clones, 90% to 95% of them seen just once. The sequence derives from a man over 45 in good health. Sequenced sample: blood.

As DNA, the CDR3 is TGTGCCAGCACCTATGACAGGGGAGATTCACCCCTCCACTTT. This sequence encodes CASTYDRGDSPLHF. The chain is built from TRBV5-5 and TRBJ1-6, with 8 bases that match TRBD1. The CDR3 has 14 amino acids. Germline V gene lookup returns CDR1 SGHKS and CDR2 YYEKEE (reference sequence). V was pared by 6 bases and J by 8 bases, with 7 bases of the junction left unmatched.